Following are 25 T cell receptor beta chains from one sample sequenced in a study of blood T cell repertoires in COVID-19. The table came from immunoSEQ multiplex PCR; TCRdb's copy has only in-frame clones and leaves some out. Here the sample spans roughly 200,000 clones, about 87% being singletons. Material for sequencing was peripheral blood. Source of these receptors: a man aged 60-69 years who had recovered from COVID-19.

The rearrangement uses TRBV2 and TRBJ1-2; D call uncertain. Trimming took 3 bases from V and 8 from J, leaving 10 bases between them. The CDR3 totals 12 residues. The V gene's germline CDR1 is SNHLY and CDR2 FYNNEI. Written as DNA, the CDR3 is TGTGCCAGCAGTGAGTGGGAGCGCGGCTACACCTTC. Amino acids: CASSEWERGYTF. Drawing the rest from reference TRBV2 and TRBJ1-2, the complete variable domain is EPEVTQTPSHQVTQMGQEVILRCVPISNHLYFYWYRQILGQKVEFLVSFYNNEISEKSEIFDDQFSVERPDGSNFTLKIRSTKLEDSAMYFCASSEWERGYTFGSGTRLTVV.

The V and J genes are TRBV28 and TRBJ1-1; no clear D. The CDR3 runs to 14 residues. Germline V gene sequence: CDR1 MDHEN, CDR2 SYDVKM. The ends were cut back, 4 bases at V and 4 bases at J, with 13 bases in the middle. CDR3 in amino acids: CASSWSNPGTEAFF. The CDR3 coding sequence is TGTGCCAGCAGTTGGTCCAACCCGGGCACTGAAGCTTTCTTT.

The chain combines TRBV11-2 with TRBJ2-7, with a possible D match to TRBD2 (6 bases). The ends were cut back, 1 base at V and 1 base at J, with 11 bases in the middle. CDR3 length equals 15 residues. Looked up from germline, CDR1 is SGHAT and CDR2 is FQNNGV. For the CDR3, the DNA is TGTGCCAGCAGCTTAGTTAGCGGCTTTTCCTACGAGCAGTACTTC. Amino acids: CASSLVSGFSYEQYF.

The genes are TRBV28 and TRBJ2-6; 8 nucleotides line up with TRBD1. Trimming took 2 bases from V and 3 from J; bases not matched to a gene: 9. CDR1 is MDHEN and CDR2 is SYDVKM in the germline V gene. The CDR3 consists of 18 residues. The DNA of the CDR3 is TGTGCCAGCAGTTTAGGAGGGACAGGCTTCGGTGGGGCCAACGTCCTGACTTTC. It encodes CASSLGGTGFGGANVLTF.

V is TRBV23-1 and J is TRBJ1-4, with 7 bases fitting TRBD1. TRBV23-1 has ORF status, its function being uncertain. The length of the CDR3 is 14 residues. The trim removed 3 bases at V and 9 bases at J, leaving 7 bases unmatched. The CDR3 DNA is TGCGCCAGCAGTCAGGACAGGTTGGGCAAAAAACTGTTTTTT. As protein: CASSQDRLGKKLFF.

The chain combines TRBV30 with TRBJ1-2; 9 positions agree with TRBD1. The germline V gene encodes CDR1 GTSNPN and CDR2 SVGIG (reference sequence). The CDR3 sequence is 13 residues long. V was clipped by 5 bases and J by 8 bases; unmatched bases: 9. The CDR3 sequence is CAWLGTGILGYTF. The CDR3 nucleotides are TGTGCCTGGTTGGGGACAGGGATCTTAGGCTACACCTTC. Based on the CDR3 plus reference TRBV30 and TRBJ1-2, the full variable domain is SQTIHQWPATLVQPVGSPLSLECTVEGTSNPNLYWYRQAAGRGLQLLFYSVGIGQISSEVPQNLSASRPQDRQFILSSKKLLLSDSGFYLCAWLGTGILGYTFGSGTRLTVV.

The gene calls are TRBV25-1 and TRBJ2-1; 7 nucleotides agree with TRBD2. Germline V CDR1 and CDR2: MGHDK, SYGVNS. J lost 0 bases, V lost 3 bases, and 5 bases had no gene match. This CDR3 has 16 amino acids. The CDR3 DNA sequence: TGTGCCAGCAGTGATAGGCGGGGGAGCTCCTACAATGAGCAGTTCTTC. Residues: CASSDRRGSSYNEQFF.

The chain combines TRBV14 with TRBJ2-7, with no clear D. The CDR3 is made up of 15 amino acids. Germline loops: CDR1 SGHDN, CDR2 FVKESK. Deletions cut 0 bases from V and 5 bases from J, with 14 bases between. CDR3 DNA: TGTGCCAGCAGCCAAGAACTATTCCCCCCGGACGAGCAGTACTTC. Translation gives CASSQELFPPDEQYF.

The genes are TRBV6-5 and TRBJ1-2, with no clear D. Trimming removed 4 bases at V and 4 bases at J, with 7 bases between. The germline CDR1 and CDR2 sequences are MNHEY and SVGAGI. The CDR3 runs to 12 residues. CDR3 sequence (DNA): TGTGCCAGCAGTTTGACGGGCTATGGCTACACCTTC. This gives the protein CASSLTGYGYTF.

J is TRBJ2-5 and V is TRBV28; 7 nucleotides agree with TRBD1. Germline CDR1 MDHEN, CDR2 SYDVKM. The trim removed 5 bases at V and 5 bases at J, leaving 17 bases unmatched. The CDR3 runs to 17 residues. The CDR3 bases are TGTGCCAGCAGTCTACTGCCCTCGAGGGGGCGCGGGGAGACCCAGTACTTC. Translation gives CASSLLPSRGRGETQYF.

The V gene is TRBV30, the J gene TRBJ1-5; D uncertain. The CDR3 length is 16 residues. Germline V gives CDR1 GTSNPN, CDR2 SVGIG (reference sequence). V gave up 0 bases and J gave up 7 bases, with 19 bases separating them. The CDR3 sequence: CAWSVPEVTPRQPQHF. In nucleotides, the CDR3 is TGTGCCTGGAGTGTACCCGAGGTTACCCCTCGGCAGCCCCAGCATTTT.

The chain has TRBV4-2 and TRBJ2-7, with D tentatively TRBD1 (5 bases). The germline CDR1 and CDR2 sequences are LGHNA and YNFKEQ. Trimming stripped 4 bases from V and 5 bases from J, with 9 bases between. This CDR3 is built from 12 residues. The CDR3 is CASSPAGNEQYF. The CDR3 DNA sequence: TGTGCCAGCAGCCCTGCAGGGAACGAGCAGTACTTC.

The chain joins TRBV18 to TRBJ1-5; D unresolved. Germline V gene sequence: CDR1 KGHSH, CDR2 LQKENI. Trimming removed 3 bases at V and 9 bases at J, with 12 bases between. There are 13 residues in the CDR3. The CDR3 nucleotides are TGTGCCAGCTCACCTCCGGCGGCGCCGCCCCAGCATTTT. Its translation is CASSPPAAPPQHF.

CDR3 in amino acids: CASSSSGQGITYEQYF. The CDR3 DNA is TGTGCCAGCAGTTCATCCGGACAGGGGATAACCTACGAGCAGTACTTC. V is TRBV28 and J is TRBJ2-7; 9 bases are a match to TRBD1. V gave up 4 bases and J gave up 2 bases; unmatched junction bases: 9. Germline V gives CDR1 MDHEN, CDR2 SYDVKM. The CDR3 totals 16 residues.

The V call is TRBV14, the J call TRBJ1-6; D is possibly TRBD1 (6 bases). CDR1 and CDR2 from the germline V gene are SGHDN and FVKESK. The V end was cut by 0 bases, the J end by 2 bases, with 17 bases between. This CDR3 comprises 19 residues. CDR3 residues: CASSQEWREGETYNSPLHF. The CDR3 region has the DNA TGTGCCAGCAGCCAAGAATGGAGGGAGGGGGAAACCTATAATTCACCCCTCCACTTT.

The genes are TRBV14 and TRBJ1-2; 9 bases are a match to TRBD1. The CDR3 consists of 17 residues. V was pared by 2 bases and J by 0 bases, with 7 bases of the junction left unmatched. Germline V CDR1 and CDR2: SGHDN, FVKESK. DNA of the CDR3: TGTGCCAGCAGCCAACGGGACAGGGCGTTCCCTAACTATGGCTACACCTTC. Amino acids: CASSQRDRAFPNYGYTF.

The V gene is TRBV7-9, the J gene TRBJ2-2, with D unresolved. V shed 3 bases and J shed 6 bases, with 11 bases lying between them. The CDR3 length is 14 residues. Germline V CDR1 and CDR2: SEHNR, FQNEAQ (reference sequence). This CDR3 reads CASSLASSAGELFF. Here the CDR3 DNA reads TGTGCCAGCAGCTTGGCTTCGTCCGCCGGGGAGCTGTTTTTT.

The V gene is TRBV4-2, the J gene TRBJ2-6, with 11 bases fitting TRBD2. The germline CDR1 and CDR2 sequences are LGHNA and YNFKEQ. The CDR3 is 18 amino acids. V trimming: 4 bases; J trimming: 0 bases; junction bases outside the gene matches: 5. The chain's CDR3 is CASSRGLAAVSGANVLTF. The CDR3, as DNA: TGTGCCAGCAGCCGGGGACTAGCGGCGGTCTCTGGGGCCAACGTCCTGACTTTC.

The chain uses TRBV28 and TRBJ1-5; 9 positions match TRBD1. The V segment lost 3 bases and the J segment 3 bases; nucleotides outside the gene matches: 6. Germline V CDR1 and CDR2: MDHEN, SYDVKM. The CDR3 runs to 16 residues. CDR3 coding DNA: TGTGCCAGCAGTTTCTCCCGGGACAGGGCCAATCAGCCCCAGCATTTT. Amino acids: CASSFSRDRANQPQHF. The whole variable domain, filled in from reference TRBV28 and TRBJ1-5, reads DVKVTQSSRYLVKRTGEKVFLECVQDMDHENMFWYRQDPGLGLRLIYFSYDVKMKEKGDIPEGYSVSREKKERFSLILESASTNQTSMYLCASSFSRDRANQPQHFGDGTRLSIL.

The V and J genes are TRBV19 and TRBJ2-1; TRBD2 aligns across 10 bases. The CDR3 is 13 residues long. Looked up from germline, CDR1 is LNHDA and CDR2 is SQIVND (reference sequence). V dropped 7 bases and J dropped 7; count of bases not matched to a gene: 4. CDR3 coding DNA: TGTGCCAGTAAAGCGGGGGGGAGGAATGAGCAGTTCTTC. Protein sequence: CASKAGGRNEQFF.

The J gene is TRBJ2-7, the V gene TRBV6-5, with 8 bases lining up with TRBD1. Germline V gene lookup returns CDR1 MNHEY and CDR2 SVGAGI. J was trimmed by 2 bases and V by 5 bases; bases with no gene match: 8. CDR3 length equals 15 residues. Here the CDR3 reads CASSQQGVMAYEQYF. The CDR3 nucleotides are TGTGCCAGCAGTCAACAGGGGGTTATGGCCTACGAGCAGTACTTC.

This chain connects TRBV6-6 to TRBJ2-7; 12 nucleotides match TRBD1. Germline lookup yields CDR1 MNHNY and CDR2 SVGAGI (reference sequence). Trimming took 5 bases from V and 7 from J; bases not matched to a gene: 9. The CDR3 loop spans 15 amino acids. The CDR3: CASSQPGQGAREQYF. CDR3 nucleotides: TGTGCCAGCAGTCAACCGGGACAGGGGGCGAGAGAGCAGTACTTC.

The chain is built from TRBV18 and TRBJ2-1; the D is unclear. Germline V gene data show CDR1 as KGHSH and CDR2 as LQKENI. V was cut by 3 bases and J by 0 bases, with 9 bases left in between. The CDR3 length is 15 residues. The CDR3 nucleotides read TGTGCCAGCTCACCCTCACAGAGCTCCTACAATGAGCAGTTCTTC. Amino acids: CASSPSQSSYNEQFF.

The rearrangement links TRBV5-1 to TRBJ2-5; 7 bases match TRBD2. Germline CDR1 SGHRS, CDR2 YFSETQ. V was pared by 0 bases and J by 7 bases, with 9 bases of the junction left unmatched. The CDR3 loop spans 15 amino acids. CDR3 sequence: CASSLAAGEVGTQYF. The DNA of the CDR3 is TGCGCCAGCAGCTTGGCTGCGGGAGAGGTCGGGACCCAGTACTTC.

This chain uses TRBV5-4 with TRBJ2-1, with 7 bases identical to TRBD1. Germline CDR1 reads SGHNT; CDR2 reads YYREEE (reference sequence). V lost 3 bases to trimming and J lost 6 bases; unmatched junction nucleotides: 3. This CDR3 has 13 amino acids. Here the CDR3 DNA reads TGTGCCAGCAGCTCGGGACAGTCCAATGAGCAGTTCTTC. As protein: CASSSGQSNEQFF. The whole variable domain, filled in from reference TRBV5-4 and TRBJ2-1, reads ETGVTQSPTHLIKTRGQQVTLRCSSQSGHNTVSWYQQALGQGPQFIFQYYREEENGRGNFPPRFSGLQFPNYSSELNVNALELDDSALYLCASSSGQSNEQFFGPGTRLTVL.